Below are 15 T cell receptor beta chains sequenced from a single sample in a study of human T cells and chemical hapten exposure (dated by TCRdb to the early 2020s). This specimen's time point label, interpreted: patch test 3, about 24 weeks after DPC sensitization. The treatment or condition label, read with the paper, signifies: therapeutic diphenylcyclopropenone sensitization with weekly scalp DPC. Library preparation was by RACE. The sample was run on a NextSeq 500. Starting from the raw public reads, TCRdb applied fastp trimming at Q25, assembled clones with MiXCR and retained in-frame beta chains. Merged by CDR3 protein, the rows form single entries marked with the most common genes and DNA. This sample is represented by about 92,000 distinct CDR3 sequences; 11% of them were singletons. The ten largest clones capture 0.8% to 1.2% of the sample. The sample here was whole blood, taken in connection with sensitization to the hapten diphenylcyclopropenone (DPC). These receptors all come from a woman between 25 and 40 years old with alopecia areata. Some clones in this sample may be carry-over from other donors' samples.

This clonotype was counted at least ten times. V is TRBV28 and J is TRBJ2-3; 8 bases are a match to TRBD2. The CDR3 contains 16 residues. CDR1 MDHEN and CDR2 SYDVKM come from the germline V gene. V lost 3 bases, J lost 4 bases, and 9 bases stayed unmatched. The CDR3 here is CASSLSGAGGPDTQYF. The CDR3, as DNA: TGTGCCAGCAGTTTGAGTGGGGCGGGGGGTCCAGATACGCAGTATTTT.

This clonotype was observed a handful of times. The chain couples TRBV5-5 to TRBJ2-5; D might be TRBD1 (6 bases). Germline V gene sequence: CDR1 SGHKS, CDR2 YYEKEE (reference sequence). Trimming stripped 1 base from V and 2 bases from J, with 9 bases between. The CDR3 totals 14 residues. The CDR3 nucleotides read TGTGCCAGCAGCTTGTCGGACAGTCAAGAGACCCAGTACTTC. Its translation is CASSLSDSQETQYF.

For this clonotype: This sequence may be a read error, since a much larger clone differs from it by one base. This chain connects TRBV28 to TRBJ2-3; perhaps TRBD2 as D (5 bases). CDR3 length: 12 residues. In germline, CDR1 is MDHEN, CDR2 SYDVKM. CDR3 sequence: CASSLRGYTRYF. CDR3 nucleotide sequence: TGTGCCAGCAGCTTACGAGGGTATACGCGGTATTTT.

J is TRBJ2-1 and V is TRBV5-1; TRBD1 aligns across 9 bases. The trim removed 2 bases at V and 5 bases at J, leaving 8 bases unmatched. Germline V gives CDR1 SGHRS, CDR2 YFSETQ. This CDR3 has 16 residues. CDR3 protein: CASSLPGQGGHNEQFF. The CDR3 DNA is TGCGCCAGCAGCTTACCGGGACAGGGTGGCCACAATGAGCAGTTCTTC.

In this sample, this clonotype turned up many times. The chain employs TRBV7-9 and TRBJ2-1; the D gene is possibly TRBD2 (6 bases). Trimming took off 5 bases at V and 12 bases at J, with 23 bases between the two ends. Looked up from germline, CDR1 is SEHNR and CDR2 is FQNEAQ (reference sequence). The CDR3 extends over 15 amino acids. The CDR3 loop is CASSPAPTRGAPQFF. CDR3 in DNA: TGTGCCAGCAGCCCCGCCCCGACTAGGGGCGCTCCGCAGTTCTTC.

This clonotype was counted at least ten times. The chain carries TRBV6-2 or TRBV6-3 and TRBJ1-1, with a possible D match to TRBD1 (6 bases). V shed 0 bases and J shed 0 bases, with 11 bases lying between them. CDR1 MNHEY and CDR2 SVGEGT come from the germline V gene. There are 16 residues in the CDR3. The CDR3 sequence is CASSYSTWGLNTEAFF. CDR3 nucleotide sequence: TGTGCCAGCAGTTACTCGACGTGGGGGCTGAACACTGAAGCTTTCTTT.

With respect to this clonotype: Just one base apart from a much larger clone, this may be a read error. The CDR3 DNA reads as TGCGCCAGCAGCCAAGATCTACTAGCGGGGGAGGCAGATGCGCAGTATTTT. Residues: CASSQDLLAGEADAQYF. The gene calls are TRBV4-1 and TRBJ2-3; TRBD2 matches at 11 bases. Germline-derived CDR1 and CDR2 are MGHRA and YSYEKL. This CDR3 is built from 17 residues.

This clonotype was detected many times. The V and J genes are TRBV9 and TRBJ2-5, with 7 bases matching TRBD1. Unmatched junction bases numbered 8, after V lost 2 bases and J lost 1 base. This CDR3 contains 16 residues. Germline loops: CDR1 SGDLS, CDR2 YYNGEE. CDR3 protein: CASSVDLGTAQETQYF. For the CDR3, the DNA is TGTGCCAGCAGCGTCGATCTCGGGACAGCCCAAGAGACCCAGTACTTC. Together with reference TRBV9 and TRBJ2-5, the CDR3 gives the full variable domain: DSGVTQTPKHLITATGQRVTLRCSPRSGDLSVYWYQQSLDQGLQFLIQYYNGEERAKGNILERFSAQQFPDLHSELNLSSLELGDSALYFCASSVDLGTAQETQYFGPGTRLLVL.

V and J are TRBV6-2 or TRBV6-3 and TRBJ2-5; D is unresolved. CDR3 length: 12 residues. Trimming removed 0 bases from V and 7 bases from J, with 6 bases in between. Germline V gene lookup returns CDR1 MNHEY and CDR2 SVGEGT. CDR3 sequence: CASSYSSRTQYF. CDR3 in DNA: TGTGCCAGCAGTTACTCGAGCAGGACCCAGTACTTC.

This clonotype was picked up many times. This chain links TRBV20-1 with TRBJ2-7; perhaps TRBD1 as D (5 bases). The CDR3 contains 14 residues. With 0 bases removed from V and 7 bases from J, the gap between germline ends came to 16 bases. The V gene's germline CDR1 is DFQATT and CDR2 SNEGSKA (reference sequence). Written as DNA, the CDR3 is TGCAGTGCTAGAGATAAGCAGGGAATCTGGGAGCAGTACTTC. Translation gives CSARDKQGIWEQYF.

At least ten counts were recorded for this clonotype. V usage is TRBV4-1 and J usage is TRBJ2-3; D possibly corresponds to TRBD1 (6 bases). V was cut by 3 bases and J by 0 bases, with 13 bases left in between. Germline V gene lookup returns CDR1 MGHRA and CDR2 YSYEKL. This CDR3 has 16 amino acids. The CDR3 loop is CASSHAGTPSTDTQYF. In nucleotides, the CDR3 is TGCGCCAGCAGCCACGCCGGGACACCGAGCACAGATACGCAGTATTTT.

This clonotype showed up many times. The rearrangement uses TRBV29-1 and TRBJ1-2, with a possible D match to TRBD1 (5 bases). The CDR3 is 14 residues long. V lost 6 bases to trimming and J lost 8 bases, with 22 bases between them. Per the germline V gene, CDR1 is SQVTM and CDR2 is ANQGSEA. This CDR3 is CSVIRGSPIVGYTF. The CDR3 region has the DNA TGCAGCGTCATAAGGGGCTCCCCGATCGTGGGCTACACCTTC.

The gene calls are TRBV29-1 and TRBJ1-2; no reliable D call. Trimming removed 5 bases from V and 4 bases from J, with 11 bases in between. Germline-derived CDR1 and CDR2 are SQVTM and ANQGSEA. The CDR3 is 12 residues long. In DNA form, the CDR3 reads TGCAGCGTTCACGCAGGATTCTATGGCTACACCTTC. It codes for CSVHAGFYGYTF.

The chain is built from TRBV7-6 and TRBJ2-7; the match to TRBD1 covers 7 bases. V was pared by 4 bases and J by 2 bases, with 5 bases of the junction left unmatched. This CDR3 region has 14 residues. Germline V gives CDR1 SGHVS, CDR2 FNYEAQ. The CDR3 region has the DNA TGTGCCAGCAGCTCGGGACAGAAACCCTACGAGCAGTACTTC. Translation gives CASSSGQKPYEQYF. Full variable domain (missing parts from reference TRBV7-6 and TRBJ2-7): GAGVSQSPRYKVTKRGQDVALRCDPISGHVSLYWYRQALGQGPEFLTYFNYEAQQDKSGLPNDRFSAERPEGSISTLTIQRTEQRDSAMYRCASSSGQKPYEQYFGPGTRLTVT.

This clonotype has a handful of counts. This sequence joins TRBV28 and TRBJ2-7, with a tentative D call TRBD2 (5 bases). Trimming shortened V by 4 bases and J by 6 bases, and 13 bases separated the two germline ends. This CDR3 contains 13 residues. The germline V gene has CDR1 MDHEN and CDR2 SYDVKM. This chain's CDR3 is CASSYRGTGEQYF. CDR3 nucleotides: TGTGCCAGCAGTTATCGGGGAACCGGCGAGCAGTACTTC.